The entry that follows covers one T cell receptor (beta chain) sequence. The sample originates from a study of blood T cell repertoires in COVID-19. On the study more broadly: Collection of acute and convalescent COVID-19 samples took place in the United States, Italy and Spain. PBMCs, B-cell-depleted T cells, or T cells were the source of the cDNA or gDNA that made up the material.

The authors' processing: Nucleated cell counts were estimated from reference gene primer amplification. Only in-frame clones appear in the TCRdb table, and some are missing; sequencing was by immunoSEQ multiplex PCR. That table furnishes V, J and clone size, whereas the DNA furnished D and trimming. The data show 40,000 or so clones, with 70% to 90% seen just once and roughly 13% held by the top ten. Between the trimmed V and J ends, which lost 0 bases and 5 bases, there was a span of 14 bases. The V gene's germline CDR1 is LGHDT and CDR2 YNNKEL (reference sequence). The CDR3 sequence is 16 residues long.

Material for sequencing was peripheral blood. This clonotype was sampled from a human donor in a cohort sampled during active COVID-19. The chain joins TRBV3-1 (or the pseudogene TRBV3-2) to TRBJ2-1, with D unresolved. The CDR3 loop is CASSQDLAGWHNEQFF. CDR3 bases: TGTGCCAGCAGCCAAGATTTAGCCGGGTGGCACAATGAGCAGTTCTTC.